The sequence of this TCR beta chain was determined in a study of shared clonotypes between healthy human individuals. Study-wide background: For every donor, three CD4 naive, three CD4 memory, two CD8 naive and one CD8 memory plates were used. General study points: A reduction in generation probabilities was seen for non-shared clonotypes relative to those shared by all four donors.

Within Nashville, Tennessee resided all donors, each a Caucasian adult. Produced via immunoSEQ multiplex PCR; TCRdb's table is partial and in-frame only. The sample carries some 900,000 clones, 76% recorded once. A remark on this clone: Its antigen is as yet unknown.

In germline, CDR1 is SGHRS, CDR2 YFSETQ. Trimming removed 7 bases from V and 4 bases from J; junction bases left unmatched: 11. The CDR3 consists of 16 residues. The chain recombines TRBV5-1 with TRBJ2-1, with 10 bases that match TRBD2. Specimen: memory CD4+ T cells sorted from blood. Subset given: CD45RA-negative fraction. This receptor was taken from a young man in good health. The CDR3 reads CASGSWGSGGYNEQFF. The DNA of the CDR3 is TGCGCCAGCGGATCCTGGGGTAGCGGGGGGTACAATGAGCAGTTCTTC.